This T cell receptor beta chain originates from a study of cytomegalovirus exposure and HLA in healthy donors. PCR amplification relied on 60 Vbeta primers (plus 13 Jbeta primers). Clones were read by immunoSEQ multiplex PCR, and TCRdb kept only the in-frame ones, dropping some. The sample holds over 130,000 clones; approximately 70% are singletons and the top ten take 1.6%. The receptor was derived from a woman aged 25 to 39 in good health and CMV-seronegative. The material sequenced was PBMCs.

The CDR3 nucleotides are TGTGCCAGCAGTGGCAGGACTTGGGTGGGGAATCAGCCCCAGCATTTT. Its protein product is CASSGRTWVGNQPQHF. The rearrangement links TRBV28 to TRBJ1-5; D not resolved. Germline V gene data show CDR1 as MDHEN and CDR2 as SYDVKM. CDR3 size: 16 residues. V was cut by 5 bases and J by 4 bases, with 18 bases left in between.